This T cell receptor beta chain was recovered during a study of T-cell reconstitution after alpha-beta-depleted transplantation in children. Study-wide points: It was surviving recipient T cells and thymic progenitors that gave some patients high TCRbeta diversity at day 60. Roughly two months post-transplant, alpha-beta T cells reportedly originated from several hundred graft clones that had expanded. T-cell counts and diversity were attributed mostly to newly produced T cells one year after transplant.

The V end was cut by 6 bases, the J end by 5 bases, with 11 bases between. The germline gives CDR1 LGHNT, CDR2 FRNRAP. There are 12 residues in the CDR3. Note on this clonotype: Antigen: not known.

Preparation of the TCRbeta library was carried out with unique molecular identifiers. TCRdb analysed the PCR reads with MiXCR anew, one entry per CDR3 protein. Among approximately 300,000 distinct CDR3 sequences listed, 11% were seen once. The chain recombines TRBV12-5 with TRBJ2-7; D gene uncertain. This receptor was taken from a male patient aged 2-15 years who had a stem cell transplant for chronic granulomatous disease, so the T cells may come from the graft donor. The sequencing here drew on peripheral blood, taken 180 days after TCRalphabeta/CD19-depleted stem cell transplant. Here the CDR3 reads CASGPIDNEQYF. CDR3 DNA sequence: TGTGCTAGTGGACCAATCGATAACGAGCAGTACTTC.